This record concerns one T cell receptor beta chain sequence. Its target is unknown. The sample belongs to a study of cytomegalovirus exposure and HLA in healthy donors. Findings and limits, study-wide: Accounts indicate the classifier identified cytomegalovirus status with strong specificity and sensitivity. The study labeled fewer than 200 TCR beta chains cytomegalovirus-associated. It was found in a later analysis that first-cohort TCR clusters tended to co-occur in the 130 or so validation repertoires.

Assay used: immunoSEQ multiplex PCR; TCRdb lists only in-frame clones, some missing. Counted here are a few hundred thousand clones, around 90% occurring once; the ten biggest clones make up just over 3%. The V gene lost 3 bases and the J gene lost 1 base, with 9 bases spanning the gap. Germline assignment: CDR1 KGHSH and CDR2 LQKENI. The CDR3 totals 14 residues. This TCR was recovered from a woman in her 30s in good health and CMV-seronegative. Specimen: PBMCs. The J gene is TRBJ2-5, the V gene TRBV18, with D possibly TRBD1 on 5 matching bases. The CDR3 sequence is CASSPRQPQETQYF. The CDR3 region has the DNA TGTGCCAGCTCACCTAGACAGCCCCAAGAGACCCAGTACTTC.